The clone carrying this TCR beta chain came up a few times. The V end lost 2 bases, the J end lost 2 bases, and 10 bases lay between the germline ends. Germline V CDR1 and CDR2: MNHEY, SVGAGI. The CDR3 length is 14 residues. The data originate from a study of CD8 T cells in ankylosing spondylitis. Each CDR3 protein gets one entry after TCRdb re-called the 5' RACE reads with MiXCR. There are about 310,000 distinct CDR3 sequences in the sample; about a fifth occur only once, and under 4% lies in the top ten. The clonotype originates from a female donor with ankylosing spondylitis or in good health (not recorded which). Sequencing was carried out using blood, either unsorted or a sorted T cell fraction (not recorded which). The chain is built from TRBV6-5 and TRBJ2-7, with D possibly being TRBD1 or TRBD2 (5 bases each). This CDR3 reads CASSYRDGTYEQYF. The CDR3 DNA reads TGTGCCAGCAGTTACCGGGACGGAACCTACGAGCAGTACTTC.